This entry features one T cell receptor (beta chain) sequence. This entry comes from a study of T cell responses to AZD1222 COVID-19 vaccine. The data were produced by immunoSEQ multiplex PCR, yet TCRdb's version contains in-frame clones alone and is incomplete. The sample holds 75,000 to 100,000 clones; 90% to 95% are singletons and the top ten take 2.5% to 3.5%. Trimming took 5 bases from V and 1 from J; bases not matched to a gene: 4. There are 15 residues in the CDR3. Per the germline V gene, CDR1 is SGHVS and CDR2 is FQNEAQ. This clonotype was sampled from an adult who received the AZD1222 COVID-19 vaccine. V is TRBV7-8 and J is TRBJ1-5, with 8 positions matching TRBD1. The input for sequencing was peripheral blood, taken 28 days after the second AZD1222 dose. CDR3 in DNA: TGTGCCAGCAGCCCCCGGACAGGGAGCAATCAGCCCCAGCATTTT. Residues: CASSPRTGSNQPQHF.